This TCR beta chain was sequenced for a study of shared clonotypes between healthy human individuals. Sorted-subset replicate PCR reactions were performed with about 190 ng DNA, corresponding to about 30,000 T cell genomes. TCRdb keeps only in-frame clones here, not all; method: immunoSEQ multiplex PCR. The sample consists of a few million clones, 85% to 95% of them appearing once. Looked up from germline, CDR1 is SQVTM and CDR2 is ANQGSEA. The V end was cut by 4 bases, the J end by 0 bases, with 22 bases between. The CDR3 runs 17 residues. The sequenced sample was naive CD4+ T cells from PBMCs. Subset described: CD45RA+ positively selected. The clonotype was recovered from a young man in good health. Some clones in this sample may be carry-over from other donors' samples. The V gene is TRBV29-1, the J gene TRBJ2-7; D gene ambiguous. CDR3 bases: TGCAGCGTTGCGAACCCCGGGCCGGGCCAAAACTCCTACGAGCAGTACTTC. Its translation: CSVANPGPGQNSYEQYF.